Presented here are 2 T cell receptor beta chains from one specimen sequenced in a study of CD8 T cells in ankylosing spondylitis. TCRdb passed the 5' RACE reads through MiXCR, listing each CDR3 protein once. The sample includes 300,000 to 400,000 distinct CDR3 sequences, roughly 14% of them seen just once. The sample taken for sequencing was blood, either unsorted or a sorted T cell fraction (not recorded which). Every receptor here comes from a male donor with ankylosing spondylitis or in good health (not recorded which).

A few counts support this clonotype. In DNA, the CDR3 is TGCAGTGCCTCTGCAGGGGGCGATCAGCCCCAGCATTTT. Encoded protein: CSASAGGDQPQHF. The V call is TRBV20-1, the J call TRBJ1-5; 8 bases match TRBD1. The CDR3 covers 13 residues. Trimming at V came to 6 bases and at J to 5 bases, leaving 6 bases not matched to a gene. Looked up from germline, CDR1 is DFQATT and CDR2 is SNEGSKA (reference sequence).

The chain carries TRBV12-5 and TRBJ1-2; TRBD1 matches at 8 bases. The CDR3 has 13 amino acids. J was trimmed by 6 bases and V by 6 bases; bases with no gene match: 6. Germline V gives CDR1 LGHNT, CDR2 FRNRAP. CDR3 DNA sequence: TGTGCTAGTGGGGGGACAGGATTGAATGGCTACACCTTC. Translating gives CASGGTGLNGYTF. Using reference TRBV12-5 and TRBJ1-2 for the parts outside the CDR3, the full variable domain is DARVTQTPRHKVTEMGQEVTMRCQPILGHNTVFWYRQTMMQGLELLAYFRNRAPLDDSGMPKDRFSAEMPDATLATLKIQPSEPRDSAVYFCASGGTGLNGYTFGSGTRLTVV.